This TCR beta chain was sequenced for a study of Graves' ophthalmopathy and Graves' hyperthyroidism. Study overall: Peripheral blood was collected at initial diagnosis, before any treatment. Study-level results: Appearing in blood as well were most expanded thyroid clonotypes above 0.001 frequency.

TCR beta CDR3 regions were amplified from RNA transcripts. HTBI primers served in a first-round RT-PCR, which a second-round multiplex PCR followed. TCRdb analysed the multiplex PCR reads with MiXCR anew, one entry per CDR3 protein. The top ten clones hold 35% to 55% of a sample with about 740,000 distinct CDR3 sequences, 40% of them seen once. The germline gives CDR1 LNHNV, CDR2 YYDKDF (reference sequence). This CDR3 has 15 residues. PBMCs were density-gradient isolated from approximately 9.8 ml fresh blood. A remark on this clonotype: Its antigen remains unidentified.

This TCR came from an adult man with Graves' ophthalmopathy. This chain uses TRBV15 with TRBJ2-7; 7 bases are a match to TRBD2. With the DNA end fitting TRBJ2-1 better, the J assignment may be wrong. Sequenced input: peripheral blood. The CDR3 protein is CATSRQRERHNEQFF. The CDR3 DNA follows: TGTGCCACCAGCCGTCAGCGGGAAAGACACAATGAGCAGTTCTTC.